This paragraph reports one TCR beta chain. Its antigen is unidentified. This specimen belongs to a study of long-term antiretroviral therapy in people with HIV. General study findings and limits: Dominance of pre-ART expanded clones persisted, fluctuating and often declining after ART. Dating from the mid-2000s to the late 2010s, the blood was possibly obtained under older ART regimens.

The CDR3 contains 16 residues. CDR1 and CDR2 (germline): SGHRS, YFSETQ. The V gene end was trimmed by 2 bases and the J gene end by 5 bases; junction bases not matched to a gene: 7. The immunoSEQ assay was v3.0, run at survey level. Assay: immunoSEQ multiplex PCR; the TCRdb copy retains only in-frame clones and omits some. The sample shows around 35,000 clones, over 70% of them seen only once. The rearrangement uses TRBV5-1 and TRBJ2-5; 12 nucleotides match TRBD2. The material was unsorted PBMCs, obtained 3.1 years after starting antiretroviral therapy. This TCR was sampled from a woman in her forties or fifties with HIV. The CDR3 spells CASSFLLAGGQETQYF. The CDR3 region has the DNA TGCGCCAGCAGCTTTCTACTAGCGGGGGGTCAGGAGACCCAGTACTTC.